This TCR beta chain was sequenced during a study of lymphopenia after photon versus proton radiotherapy. Study results and caveats: Proton therapy kept repertoires fairly stable, unlike photons, which gained effector/memory cells. Post-nadir diversity loss with photons came from oligoclonal expansion, particularly CD8+ Temra cells.

This clone appeared a single time. The antigen remains undetermined. The table came from immunoSEQ multiplex PCR; TCRdb's copy has only in-frame clones and leaves some out. Counted here are around 64,000 clones, roughly 87% occurring once; the ten biggest clones make up around 13%. This CDR3 has 13 residues. V shed 6 bases and J shed 5 bases, with 13 bases lying between them. Germline V gene sequence: CDR1 MNHNY, CDR2 SVGAGI (reference sequence). Here the sequenced sample was peripheral blood, taken from a patient treated with proton-based radiotherapy. The clonotype was recovered from a man at least 80 years old with esophageal cancer. The chain uses TRBV6-6 and TRBJ1-1; D is undetermined. In DNA, the CDR3 is TGTGCCAGCAGCCACTCCTTGGGGACTGAAGCTTTCTTT. Its protein product is CASSHSLGTEAFF.